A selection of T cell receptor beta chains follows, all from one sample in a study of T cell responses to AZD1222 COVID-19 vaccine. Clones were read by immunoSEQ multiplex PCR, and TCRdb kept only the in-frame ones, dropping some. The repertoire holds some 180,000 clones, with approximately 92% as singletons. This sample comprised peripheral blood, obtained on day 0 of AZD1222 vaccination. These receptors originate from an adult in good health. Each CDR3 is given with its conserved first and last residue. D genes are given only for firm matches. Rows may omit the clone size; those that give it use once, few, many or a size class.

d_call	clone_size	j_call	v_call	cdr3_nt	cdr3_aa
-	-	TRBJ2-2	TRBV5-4	TGTGCCAGCAGCTCGGGGCGGGACTTAACCGGGGAGCTGTTTTTT	CASSSGRDLTGELFF
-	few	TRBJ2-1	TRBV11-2	TGTGCCAGCAGCTTCAGCCTGGGGGCCAATGAGCAGTTCTTC	CASSFSLGANEQFF
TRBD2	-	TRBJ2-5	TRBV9	TGTGCCAGCAGCGTAGGCAGCGGGAAACGAGAGACCCAGTACTTC	CASSVGSGKRETQYF
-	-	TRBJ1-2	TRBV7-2	TGTGCCAGCAGCTTTTCGATATCGGGTGGCTACACCTTC	CASSFSISGGYTF
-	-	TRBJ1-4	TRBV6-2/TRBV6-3	TGTGCCAGCAGTTACTTTGGAGCTAATGAAAAACTGTTTTTT	CASSYFGANEKLFF
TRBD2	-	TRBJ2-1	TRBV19	TGTGCCAGTAGTATATTAGCGGGAGCCGGCAATGAGCAGTTCTTC	CASSILAGAGNEQFF
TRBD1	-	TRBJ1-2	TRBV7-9	TGTGCCAGCAGCTTTTGGCCAGGGGGTGGCTATGGCTACACCTTC	CASSFWPGGGYGYTF
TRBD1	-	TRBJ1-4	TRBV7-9	TGTGCCAGCAGCACATGGACAGGCTATAATGAAAAACTGTTTTTT	CASSTWTGYNEKLFF
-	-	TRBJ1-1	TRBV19	TGTGCCAGTGGATCCCAGGGAGGAGGGAACACTGAAGCTTTCTTT	CASGSQGGGNTEAFF
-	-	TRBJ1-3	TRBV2	TGTGCCAGCAGTGACCTGGGAACGAAGGGAAACACCATATATTTT	CASSDLGTKGNTIYF
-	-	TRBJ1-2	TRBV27	TGTGCCAGCAGTTTATCGGCCGGGTTCGGCTACACCTTC	CASSLSAGFGYTF
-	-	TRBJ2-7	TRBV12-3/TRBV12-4	TGTGCCAGCAGCTTGGGCTACGAGCAGTACTTC	CASSLGYEQYF
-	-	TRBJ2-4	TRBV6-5	TGTGCCAGCAGTTACTCGTATGGGACCCGGAAAAACATTCAGTACTTC	CASSYSYGTRKNIQYF
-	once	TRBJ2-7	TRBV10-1	TGCGCCAGCAGTGAGTCGCTACGAGGACTGGGATACGGGCAGTACTTC	CASSESLRGLGYGQYF
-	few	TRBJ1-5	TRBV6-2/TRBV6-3	TGTGCCAGCAGTTCTTATGACCCAGGCCCATATCAGCCCCAGCATTTT	CASSSYDPGPYQPQHF
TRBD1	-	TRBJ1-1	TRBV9	TGTGCCAGCAGCCGGACAGGGTTGGACACTGAAGCTTTCTTT	CASSRTGLDTEAFF
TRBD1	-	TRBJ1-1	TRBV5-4	TGTGCCAGCAGCTTGGGACAGGGGGCCACTGAAGCTTTCTTT	CASSLGQGATEAFF
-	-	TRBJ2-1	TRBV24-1	TGTGCCACCAGTTGGGGCAATGAGCAGTTCTTC	CATSWGNEQFF
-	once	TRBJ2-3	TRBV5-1	TGCGCCAGCAGGTACGGCACAGATACGCAGTATTTT	CASRYGTDTQYF
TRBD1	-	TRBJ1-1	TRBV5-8	TGTGCCAGCAGCCCTGGACAGGACACTGAAGCTTTCTTT	CASSPGQDTEAFF
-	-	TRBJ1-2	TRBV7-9	TGTGCCAGCAGCTTATTGGGGCATGGCTACACCTTC	CASSLLGHGYTF
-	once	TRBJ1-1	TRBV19	TGTGCCAGTAGTATGACGGTGAGGAGCACTGAAGCTTTCTTT	CASSMTVRSTEAFF
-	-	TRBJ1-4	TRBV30	TGTGCCTGGAAGGCCTACGGGGTTTCTAATGAAAAACTGTTTTTT	CAWKAYGVSNEKLFF
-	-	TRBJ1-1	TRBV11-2	TGTGCCAGCAGCGTAACAGGGAACACTGAAGCTTTCTTT	CASSVTGNTEAFF
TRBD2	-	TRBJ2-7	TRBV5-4	TGTGCCAGCAGCTGGTGTAGACTAGCGGGAAGAGGCTGCGAGCAGTACTTC	CASSWCRLAGRGCEQYF
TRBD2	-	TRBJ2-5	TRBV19	TGTGCCAGTAGTAAAACTAGCGGCCAAGAGACCCAGTACTTC	CASSKTSGQETQYF
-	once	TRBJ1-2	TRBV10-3	TGTGCCATCAGTGCTGTACAGGGTTACTATGGCTACACCTTC	CAISAVQGYYGYTF
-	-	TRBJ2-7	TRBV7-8	TGTGCCAGCAGCTTAGAGTTATCCTACGAGCAGTACTTC	CASSLELSYEQYF